A selection of T cell receptor beta chains follows, all from one sample in a study of T cells in Graves' hyperthyroidism and ophthalmopathy. TCRdb redid the calling of the multiplex PCR reads with MiXCR, one entry per CDR3 protein. The sample lists hundreds of thousands of distinct CDR3 sequences, over 35% occurring once. Sequencing was done on a sample of blood. These receptors all stem from a man between 18 and 29 years old with Graves' hyperthyroidism. Each CDR3 is given with its conserved first and last residue. D genes are given only for firm matches. Not all rows give a size; the values are once, few, many and, for expanded clones, a class.

>NA|TRBV30|TRBD1|TRBJ2-7
TGTGCCTGGAGTACCGGGACAGGGAGTGACGAGCAGTACTTC
CAWSTGTGSDEQYF
>many|TRBV20-1|NA|TRBJ1-5
TGCAGTGCTAGAGAAAGGGCAGTGCAGCCCCAGCATTTT
CSARERAVQPQHF
>few|TRBV7-9|NA|TRBJ2-2
TGTGCCAGCAGCTTATCCTCCTCAGGGCCCGGGGAGCTGTTTTTT
CASSLSSSGPGELFF
>many|TRBV7-9|TRBD1|TRBJ1-1
TGTGCCAGCAGCCGGGACAGTCTTGAAGCTTTCTTT
CASSRDSLEAFF
>many|TRBV2|NA|TRBJ2-5
TGTGCCAGCAGGGGCCAGGGGGAGACCCAGTACTTC
CASRGQGETQYF
>NA|TRBV14|NA|TRBJ1-6
TGTGCCAGCAGCCAAAATAGGCAGCGAGGCAATTCACCCCTCCACTTT
CASSQNRQRGNSPLHF
>many|TRBV11-2|TRBD1|TRBJ2-2
TGTGCCAGCAGACCGACCCAGACAGGGACGAACACCGGGGAGCTGTTTTTT
CASRPTQTGTNTGELFF
>many|TRBV7-4|NA|TRBJ1-5
TGTGCCAGCAGCTTAGCGTTCAGGGACCAGCCCCAGCATTTT
CASSLAFRDQPQHF
>NA|TRBV29-1|NA|TRBJ1-2
TGCAGCTTGGAGCCAGTCTATGGCTACACCTTC
CSLEPVYGYTF
>many|TRBV15|NA|TRBJ1-5
TGTGCCACCAGCAGAGGACGGGGCGAGGATCAGCCCCAGCATTTT
CATSRGRGEDQPQHF
>many|TRBV12-3/TRBV12-4|TRBD1|TRBJ1-2
TGTGCCAGCAAAGGGACAGGAGGAGGCTACACCTTC
CASKGTGGGYTF
>few|TRBV6-2/TRBV6-3|NA|TRBJ2-7
TGTGCCAGCAGTTTCAGGGACGTATCATCCTACGAGCAGTACTTC
CASSFRDVSSYEQYF
>many|TRBV2|NA|TRBJ1-5
TGTGCCAGCAAATACTCGACCAGTAATCAGCCCCAGCATTTT
CASKYSTSNQPQHF
>NA|TRBV5-1|NA|TRBJ1-1
TGCGCCAGCAGCTTGAGTGGGAAGACTGAAGCTTTCTTT
CASSLSGKTEAFF
>few|TRBV20-1|TRBD1|TRBJ1-1
TGCAGTGCCGCAGGGGGCAGGGCTGAAGCTTTCTTT
CSAAGGRAEAFF
>few|TRBV4-3|NA|TRBJ2-7
TGCGCCAGCAGCCAAGAGGCCAGGGCCTACGAGCAGTACTTC
CASSQEARAYEQYF
>NA|TRBV16|NA|TRBJ1-4
TGTGCCAGCAGCCCCAGAAACGGACCATATGAAAAACTGTTTTTT
CASSPRNGPYEKLFF
>many|TRBV2|NA|TRBJ1-5
TGTGCCAGCACCGGGGAAACCAATCAGCCCCAGCATTTT
CASTGETNQPQHF
>NA|TRBV19|NA|TRBJ1-5
TGTGCCAGTGGGGTCCTCAATCAGCCCCAGCATTTT
CASGVLNQPQHF
>NA|TRBV20-1|TRBD2|TRBJ2-7
TGCAGTGCTACCCATAGGACTAGCGCCTACGAGCAGTACTTC
CSATHRTSAYEQYF
>few|TRBV14|TRBD1|TRBJ2-7
TGTGCCAGCAGCCCAAGGATGGGGACAGGGTTCCCCCACGAGCAGTACTTC
CASSPRMGTGFPHEQYF
>few|TRBV7-9|NA|TRBJ1-4
TGTGCCAGCAGCGAGTCCTGGGATATCGAAAAACTGTTTTTT
CASSESWDIEKLFF
>few|TRBV10-3|TRBD1|TRBJ2-7
TGTGCCATCAGTGAGCCCGACCCACTCCGGACAGGGGTAAAATACGAGCAGTACTTC
CAISEPDPLRTGVKYEQYF
>many|TRBV29-1|NA|TRBJ1-2
TGCAGCGTTGGAATCGGGGTTGACTATGGCTACACCTTC
CSVGIGVDYGYTF
>few|TRBV4-1|TRBD1|TRBJ2-7
TGCGCCAGCAGCCATGTCCGGGACAGGGGCTACGAGCAGTACTTC
CASSHVRDRGYEQYF
>once|TRBV7-2|NA|TRBJ1-2
TGTGCCAGCAGCTCAGTCGCGGGAGGCGATGGCTACACCTTC
CASSSVAGGDGYTF
>NA|TRBV29-1|NA|TRBJ1-1
TGCAGCAGCTTGATGAGGGGGAACACTGAAGCTTTCTTT
CSSLMRGNTEAFF
>NA|TRBV7-9|NA|TRBJ2-1
TGTGCCAGCAGCGATGCGGGTGAGCAGTTCTTC
CASSDAGEQFF
>NA|TRBV10-3|TRBD1|TRBJ1-6
TGTGCCATCAGTGGGACAGGGATCTATGGCACCCTCCACTTT
CAISGTGIYGTLHF
>NA|TRBV2|NA|TRBJ2-1
TGTGCCAGCAGTGCCCGTGAGACCCAGTTCTTC
CASSARETQFF
>NA|TRBV5-1|TRBD1|TRBJ2-7
TGTGCCAGCTCACACTCGACAGGGGAGTTAGGGGAGCAGTACTTC
CASSHSTGELGEQYF
>NA|TRBV29-1|TRBD1|TRBJ2-2
TGCAGGACCAGGGGGCTAGGCGGCACCGGGGAGCTGTTTTTT
CRTRGLGGTGELFF
>NA|TRBV3-1|NA|TRBJ2-7
TGTGCCAGCAGCCACAGGAGTTGGTCCTACGAGCAGTACTTC
CASSHRSWSYEQYF
>NA|TRBV7-2|TRBD2|TRBJ2-7
TGTGCCAGCAGCTTAGCGGTTACTAGCGGGAGGTTCGAGCAGTACTTC
CASSLAVTSGRFEQYF
>few|TRBV12-3/TRBV12-4|NA|TRBJ1-1
TGTGCCAGCAGCTCAGAAGGTCGGGCGCAGCGCCGAGCTTTCTTT
CASSSEGRAQRRAFF
>NA|TRBV10-3|NA|TRBJ1-5
TGTGCCATCAGCACAGGAGTCCAGCATTTT
CAISTGVQHF
>NA|TRBV20-1|NA|TRBJ2-7
TGCAGTGCTGTGATCTCGCGGATGAGCTCCTACGAGCAGTACTTC
CSAVISRMSSYEQYF
>NA|TRBV4-3|NA|TRBJ2-7
TGCGCCAGCAGCCAAGAGGGGACGGGGGCCTACGAGCAGTACTTC
CASSQEGTGAYEQYF
>many|TRBV7-2|NA|TRBJ1-5
TGTGCCAGCAGCTTAGTAGGTCGACAGCCCCAGCATTTT
CASSLVGRQPQHF
>many|TRBV25-1|NA|TRBJ2-7
TGTGCCAGCAGTGAATTCGGGGGTTACGAGCAGTACTTC
CASSEFGGYEQYF
>once|TRBV10-3|NA|TRBJ2-5
TGTGCCAGCAGTTATCGGAAAAGGGGGGAAAAGACCCAGTACTTC
CASSYRKRGEKTQYF